One sample yielded the 2 T cell receptor beta chains listed below, sequenced in a study of lymphopenia after photon versus proton radiotherapy. Repertoires were generated with immunoSEQ multiplex PCR, while TCRdb's copy carries only in-frame clones and drops some. Among about 58,000 clones listed, roughly 84% were seen once. This specimen consisted of peripheral blood, obtained from a patient treated with proton-based radiotherapy. The receptors originated from a man in his 60s with pancreatic cancer.

The chain links TRBV19 to TRBJ2-5; D unresolved. The CDR3 has 14 amino acids. Germline CDR1 reads LNHDA; CDR2 reads SQIVND (reference sequence). The V gene lost 3 bases and the J gene lost 6 bases, with 14 bases spanning the gap. CDR3 coding DNA: TGTGCCAGTAGTATTAGTTGGGGAAGAAAGACCCAGTACTTC. The encoded protein is CASSISWGRKTQYF.

This sequence joins TRBV9 and TRBJ2-3; D unclear. V lost 3 bases and J lost 5, with 13 bases in between. The CDR3 totals 14 residues. The V gene's germline CDR1 is SGDLS and CDR2 YYNGEE. CDR3 nucleotides: TGTGCCAGCAGCGCCTCTAGTACCGGAGATACGCAGTATTTT. Its translation: CASSASSTGDTQYF.